The T cell receptor beta chain under discussion was sequenced for a study of beta chain features in type 1 diabetes. General study findings and limits: Across patients, naive, central memory and Treg TCRB repertoires exhibited apparently greater similarity than was observed across healthy donors. A moderate, significant TCRB CDR3 shortening appeared in type 1 diabetes across four CD4+ subsets.

One heparinised draw, averaging around 120 mL, was taken per donor. Cells sorted by CD45RO/CCR7/CD25/CD127/CD95/CD27 comprised CD4+ naive, central memory, regulatory and stem cell-like memory cells. Reverse transcription of all isolated RNA meant that expressed TCRB transcripts were sequenced. About 3.6 million reads on average were seen across naive, central memory and regulatory T cell samples. Profiling relied on immunoSEQ multiplex PCR, and the TCRdb table lists in-frame clones only, not all of them. The sample carries roughly 340,000 clones, 13% recorded once. For this clone: The antigen is not known.

Germline V gene sequence: CDR1 SGHNT, CDR2 YYREEE (reference sequence). Trimming left V 7 bases short and J 2 bases short, with 15 bases between. The CDR3 sequence is 15 residues long. This receptor was taken from a woman aged 18 to 35 with type 1 diabetes. The rearrangement joins TRBV5-4 to TRBJ2-2; D is possibly TRBD1 (6 bases). The sample was naive CD4+ T cells from blood. DNA of the CDR3: TGTGCCAGCTTCCCCGGGACACAAAACACCGGGGAGCTGTTTTTT. Protein: CASFPGTQNTGELFF.